A selection of T cell receptor beta chains follows, all from one sample in a study of blood T cell repertoires in COVID-19. The protocol was immunoSEQ multiplex PCR, while the TCRdb copy is restricted to in-frame clones and leaves out a portion. In the table there are a few hundred thousand clones, about 86% of which are singletons. The sequenced sample was peripheral blood. Receptors originate from a man aged 55 to 70 with acute or convalescent COVID-19. Both conserved end residues are part of each CDR3. Some rows mark clone size as missing; the rest say once, few, many or name a class of expanded clone.

v_call clone_size cdr3_aa
TRBV28 - CASSPTGGREKLFF
TRBV27 - CASSLSFHRGPNYGYTF
TRBV5-6 - CASSRQGANSPLHF
TRBV7-2 - CASSFTGGETQYF
TRBV7-2 - CASRTAGGDKEQFF
TRBV13 - CASSRTHGGSISYEQYF
TRBV9 - CASSVDVSGGPGANVLTF
TRBV7-8 once CASSSRFRQGGQPQHF
TRBV27 many CASSTPTPSGNEQFF
TRBV27 - CASSRPGQGAGYTF
TRBV6-2/TRBV6-3 - CASSRGQGMETQYF
TRBV12-3/TRBV12-4 - CASSLAPENIQYF
TRBV27 - CASSFTGLGSPLHF
TRBV10-1 - CASSEKGQGAANYGYTF
TRBV5-1 - CASSLAPGTGRNQPQHF
TRBV28 - CASSYGARGYGYTF
TRBV10-3 - CAISDKREGVYEQYF
TRBV6-5 - CASSQQLEVKQPQHF
TRBV7-2 - CASSETGLADSYEQYF
TRBV27 - CASSSQGAGGYTF
TRBV28 - CASRPSGRAEETQYF
TRBV19 - CASSMSSGPSYEQYF
TRBV6-1 - CASSEALRQGYGYTF
TRBV14 - CASSQVPDPITDTEAFF
TRBV7-3 - CASSSPPGEPNTGELFF
TRBV11-2 - CASSPPPGAYNEQFF
TRBV29-1 - CSVKAGQGASTDTQYF
TRBV6-6 - CASSRTGSYGYTF
TRBV7-8 few CASSLQSGQSSYNSPLHF
TRBV9 - CASSVGDYNEQFF
TRBV11-3 - CASSRTSGNNEQFF
TRBV13 - CASSSYRGLNTEAFF
TRBV24-1 once CATSETGTSAKTQYF
TRBV28 - CASSLLPGQNYEQYF
TRBV6-5 - CASSFRGDYGYTF
TRBV5-6 - CASSSTGEGGYEQYF
TRBV3-1/TRBV3-2 - CASSPLAGGSSYNEQFF
TRBV5-4 few CASSLGPIRGSYNEQFF
TRBV25-1 - CASGRPGQRDEQYF
TRBV5-1 - CASSLPPLREGWDTQYF
TRBV4-3 once CASSRKVRHTEAFF